This T cell receptor (beta chain) was sequenced in a study of response to subunit inactivated influenza vaccine. TCRdb re-called the RT-PCR reads through MiXCR, storing one row per CDR3 protein. The sample has approximately 520,000 distinct CDR3 sequences, about 25% seen once. Germline CDR1 and CDR2: SGHVS and FQNEAQ. The CDR3 is 11 amino acids. The V gene lost 5 bases and the J gene lost 15 bases, with 14 bases spanning the gap. This rearrangement joins TRBV7-8 to TRBJ2-1; no definite D call. The material sequenced was CD4+ T cells sorted from PBMCs, taken 5 days after vaccination. The sequence came from a man in his fifties or sixties who received an inactivated influenza vaccine. CDR3 bases: TGTGCCAGCAGCACGGCTGACACCCCGTTCTTC. Translating it yields CASSTADTPFF.